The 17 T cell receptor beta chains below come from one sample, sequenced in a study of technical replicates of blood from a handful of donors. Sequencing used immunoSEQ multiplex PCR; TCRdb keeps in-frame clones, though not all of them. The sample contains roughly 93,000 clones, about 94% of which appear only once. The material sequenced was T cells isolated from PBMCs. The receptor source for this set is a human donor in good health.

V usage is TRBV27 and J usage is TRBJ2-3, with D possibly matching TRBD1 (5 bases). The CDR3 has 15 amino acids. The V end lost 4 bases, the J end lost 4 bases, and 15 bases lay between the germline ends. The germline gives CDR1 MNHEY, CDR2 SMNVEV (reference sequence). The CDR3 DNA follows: TGTGCCAGCAGTTCACAAACCCGGACATCAGATACGCAGTATTTT. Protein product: CASSSQTRTSDTQYF.

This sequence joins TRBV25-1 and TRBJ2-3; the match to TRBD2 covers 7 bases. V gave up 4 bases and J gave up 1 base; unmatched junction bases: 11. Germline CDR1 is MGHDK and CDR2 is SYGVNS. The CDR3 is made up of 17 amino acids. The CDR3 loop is CASSAQNTAGGTDTQYF. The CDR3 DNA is TGTGCCAGCAGTGCCCAAAATACTGCGGGAGGCACAGATACGCAGTATTTT.

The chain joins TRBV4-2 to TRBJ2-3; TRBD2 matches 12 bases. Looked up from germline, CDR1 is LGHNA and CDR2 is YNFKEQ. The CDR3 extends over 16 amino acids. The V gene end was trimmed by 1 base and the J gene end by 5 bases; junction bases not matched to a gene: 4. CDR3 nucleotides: TGTGCCAGCAGCCAAGGGACTAGCGGGGAAAGAGATACGCAGTATTTT. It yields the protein CASSQGTSGERDTQYF.

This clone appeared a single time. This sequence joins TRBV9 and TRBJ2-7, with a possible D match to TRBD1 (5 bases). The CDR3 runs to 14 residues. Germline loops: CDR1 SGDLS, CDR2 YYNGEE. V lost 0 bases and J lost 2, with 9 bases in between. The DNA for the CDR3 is TGTGCCAGCAGCGTAGACGGACAAACCTACGAGCAGTACTTC. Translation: CASSVDGQTYEQYF.

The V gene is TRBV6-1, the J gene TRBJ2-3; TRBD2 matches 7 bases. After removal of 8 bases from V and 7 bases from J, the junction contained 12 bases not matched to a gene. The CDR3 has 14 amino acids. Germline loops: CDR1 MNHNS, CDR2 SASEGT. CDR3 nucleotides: TGTGCCAGCGGTGGGCTAGCGGAGAGTAATACGCAGTATTTT. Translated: CASGGLAESNTQYF.

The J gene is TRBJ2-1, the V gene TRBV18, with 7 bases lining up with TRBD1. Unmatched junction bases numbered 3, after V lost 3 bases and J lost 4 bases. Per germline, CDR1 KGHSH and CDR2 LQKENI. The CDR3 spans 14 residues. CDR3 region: CASSPGTDYNEQFF. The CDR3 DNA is TGTGCCAGCTCACCGGGGACAGATTACAATGAGCAGTTCTTC.

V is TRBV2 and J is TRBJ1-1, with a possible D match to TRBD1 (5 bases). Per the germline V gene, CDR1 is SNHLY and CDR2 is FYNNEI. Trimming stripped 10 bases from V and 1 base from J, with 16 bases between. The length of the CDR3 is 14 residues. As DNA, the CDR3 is TGTGCCACCTGGGGGACTTACTCGAACACTGAAGCTTTCTTT. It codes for CATWGTYSNTEAFF.

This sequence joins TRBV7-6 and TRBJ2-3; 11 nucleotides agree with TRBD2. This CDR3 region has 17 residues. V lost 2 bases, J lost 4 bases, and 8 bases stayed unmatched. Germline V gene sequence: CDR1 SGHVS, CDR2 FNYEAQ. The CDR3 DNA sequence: TGTGCCAGCAGCTTATCTCTCCTAGCGGGGGGATCAGATACGCAGTATTTT. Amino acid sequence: CASSLSLLAGGSDTQYF.

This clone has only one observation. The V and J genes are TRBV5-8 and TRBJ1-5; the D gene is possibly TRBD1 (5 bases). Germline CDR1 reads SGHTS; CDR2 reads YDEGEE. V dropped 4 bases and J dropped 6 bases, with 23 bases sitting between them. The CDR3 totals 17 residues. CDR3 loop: CASSRGTLIEGGQPQHF. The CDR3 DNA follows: TGTGCCAGCAGCCGAGGGACCCTAATCGAGGGAGGTCAGCCCCAGCATTTT.

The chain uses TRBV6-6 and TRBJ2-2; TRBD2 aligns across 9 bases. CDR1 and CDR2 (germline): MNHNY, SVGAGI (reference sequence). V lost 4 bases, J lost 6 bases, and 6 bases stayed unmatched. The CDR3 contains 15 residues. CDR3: CASSFLREGSGELFF. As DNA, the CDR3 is TGTGCCAGCAGTTTTTTGCGGGAGGGTTCCGGGGAGCTGTTTTTT.

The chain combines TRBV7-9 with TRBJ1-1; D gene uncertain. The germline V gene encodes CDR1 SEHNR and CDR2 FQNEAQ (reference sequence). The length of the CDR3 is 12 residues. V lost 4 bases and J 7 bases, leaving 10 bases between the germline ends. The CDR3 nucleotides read TGTGCCAGCAGCTCACCAGGTAATGAAGCTTTCTTT. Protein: CASSSPGNEAFF.

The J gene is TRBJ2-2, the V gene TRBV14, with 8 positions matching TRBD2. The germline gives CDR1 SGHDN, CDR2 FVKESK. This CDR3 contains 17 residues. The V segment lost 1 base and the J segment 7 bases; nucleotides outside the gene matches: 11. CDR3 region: CASSQVVEREYIGELFF. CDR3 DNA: TGTGCCAGCAGCCAAGTTGTCGAGCGGGAGTATATCGGGGAGCTGTTTTTT.

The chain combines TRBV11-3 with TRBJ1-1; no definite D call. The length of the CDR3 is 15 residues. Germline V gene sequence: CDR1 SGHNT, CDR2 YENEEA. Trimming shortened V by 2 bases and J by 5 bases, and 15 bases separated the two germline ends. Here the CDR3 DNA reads TGTGCCAGCAGCTTATTGGGAGAAGGGAGGACTGAAGCTTTCTTT. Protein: CASSLLGEGRTEAFF.

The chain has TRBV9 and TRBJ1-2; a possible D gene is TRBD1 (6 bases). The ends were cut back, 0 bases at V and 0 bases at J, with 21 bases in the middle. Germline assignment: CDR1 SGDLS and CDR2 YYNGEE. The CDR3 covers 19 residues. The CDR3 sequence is CASSVVPMVRDNPNYGYTF. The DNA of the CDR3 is TGTGCCAGCAGCGTAGTACCTATGGTCCGGGACAACCCTAACTATGGCTACACCTTC.

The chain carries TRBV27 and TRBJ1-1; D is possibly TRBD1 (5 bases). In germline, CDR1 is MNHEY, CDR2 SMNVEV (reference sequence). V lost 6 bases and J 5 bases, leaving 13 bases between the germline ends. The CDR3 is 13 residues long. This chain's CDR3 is CASRLQGGTEAFF. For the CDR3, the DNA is TGTGCCAGCAGGCTGCAGGGAGGGACTGAAGCTTTCTTT.

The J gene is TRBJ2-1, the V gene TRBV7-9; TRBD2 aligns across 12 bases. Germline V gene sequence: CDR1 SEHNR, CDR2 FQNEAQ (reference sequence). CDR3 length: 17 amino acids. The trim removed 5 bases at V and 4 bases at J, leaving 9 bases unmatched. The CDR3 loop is CASSTALAGGVYNEQFF. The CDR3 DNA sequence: TGTGCCAGCAGCACAGCTCTAGCGGGAGGGGTTTACAATGAGCAGTTCTTC.

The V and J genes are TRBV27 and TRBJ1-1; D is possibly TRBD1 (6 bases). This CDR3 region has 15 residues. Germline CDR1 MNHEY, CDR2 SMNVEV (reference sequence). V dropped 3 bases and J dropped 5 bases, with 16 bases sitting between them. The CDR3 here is CASSLFKGVGTEAFF. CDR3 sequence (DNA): TGTGCCAGCAGTTTGTTCAAGGGGGTGGGGACTGAAGCTTTCTTT.